This T cell receptor beta chain was sequenced for a study of OX40 agonist ivuxolimab in advanced cancers. The overall study: Patients enrolled in dose escalation were diagnosed with hepatocellular carcinoma, melanoma, renal cell or head and neck cancer.

Looked up from germline, CDR1 is WNHNN and CDR2 is SYGVQD (reference sequence). CDR3 length: 14 residues. V lost 2 bases and J lost 6, with 14 bases in between. The assay was immunoSEQ multiplex PCR, and TCRdb's table has in-frame clones only and misses some. The sample holds about 44,000 clones, around 90% seen once. Peripheral blood came from all dose cohorts at three timepoints. The V and J genes are TRBV10-1 and TRBJ2-7, with D perhaps TRBD1 or TRBD2 (5 bases each). The sequence came from an adult with an advanced solid tumor such as melanoma, head and neck, liver or kidney cancer. This specimen was CD4+ or CD8+ T cells sorted from blood, taken in a trial of the OX40 agonist ivuxolimab. CDR3 residues: CASSEGRSGTEQYF. The CDR3 DNA reads as TGCGCCAGCAGTGAGGGTCGGTCAGGGACCGAGCAGTACTTC.